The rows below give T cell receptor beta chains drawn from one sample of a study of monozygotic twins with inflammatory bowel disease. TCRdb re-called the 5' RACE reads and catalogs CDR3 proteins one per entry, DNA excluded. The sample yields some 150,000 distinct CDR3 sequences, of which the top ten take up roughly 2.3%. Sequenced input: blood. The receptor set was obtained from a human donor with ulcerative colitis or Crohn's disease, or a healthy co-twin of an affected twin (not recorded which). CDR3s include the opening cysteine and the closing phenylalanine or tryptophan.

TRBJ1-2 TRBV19 CASSPPDSSYGYTF
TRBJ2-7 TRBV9 CASSISGLGYEQYF
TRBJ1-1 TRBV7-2 CASRQLGGGQEAFF
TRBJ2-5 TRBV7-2 CASSPRGVAGETQYF
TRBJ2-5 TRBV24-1 CATSAPVHQETQYF
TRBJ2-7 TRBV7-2 CASKRLAGLPGSYEQYF
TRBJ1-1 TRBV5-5 CASTLSGRGRETEAFF
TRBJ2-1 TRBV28 CASSTSPGDNEQFF
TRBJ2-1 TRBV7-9 CASSLEFNEQFF
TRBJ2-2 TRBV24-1 CATSDLGTGFTGELFF
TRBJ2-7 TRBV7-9 CASSSRDSGSLYEQYF
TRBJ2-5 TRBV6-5 CASSYQLPVAKSVQYF
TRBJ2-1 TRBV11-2 CASSWGVGLNEQFF
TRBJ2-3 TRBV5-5 CASSSYTGTPTDTQYF
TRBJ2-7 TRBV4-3 CASSLGAHSYEQYF
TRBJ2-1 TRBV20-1 CSAIPSYNEQFF